The 29 T cell receptor beta chains below were found in one sample sequenced in a study of a mutant IDH1 vaccine in newly diagnosed glioma. TCRdb's copy holds only in-frame clones and misses some; the assay was immunoSEQ multiplex PCR. Among tens of thousands of clones listed, more than 85% were seen once. These receptors' antigens are unknown. Time point specified: week 35, safety follow-up. Each dose delivered 300 ug of mutant IDH1 20-mer peptide subcutaneously with imiquimod. The input for sequencing was PBMCs, taken from a glioma patient whose treatment included an IDH1 peptide vaccine. Every receptor here comes from a man aged 25 to 40 with glioma.

This clone was detected once. The chain employs TRBV5-1 and TRBJ1-4; D not certain. Germline CDR1 SGHRS, CDR2 YFSETQ. The V end was cut by 4 bases, the J end by 10 bases, with 20 bases between. The CDR3 consists of 15 residues. CDR3 DNA: TGCGCCAGCAGCCCCCCGGCTGGGGAAGATGGAAAACTGTTTTTT. As protein: CASSPPAGEDGKLFF.

The V gene is TRBV30, the J gene TRBJ2-6; no clear D. V was shortened by 1 base and J by 3 bases, with 1 base between the two germline ends. The length of the CDR3 is 12 residues. Germline-derived CDR1 and CDR2 are GTSNPN and SVGIG (reference sequence). CDR3 DNA sequence: TGTGCCTGGAGTGGTGGGGCCAACGTCCTGACTTTC. Its translation: CAWSGGANVLTF. The whole variable domain, remainder taken from reference TRBV30 and TRBJ2-6, is SQTIHQWPATLVQPVGSPLSLECTVEGTSNPNLYWYRQAAGRGLQLLFYSVGIGQISSEVPQNLSASRPQDRQFILSSKKLLLSDSGFYLCAWSGGANVLTFGAGSRLTVL.

This chain joins TRBV6-5 and TRBJ2-1, with 10 bases aligning to TRBD2. This CDR3 has 14 residues. V shed 6 bases and J 10 bases; nucleotides not matched to a gene: 9. The V gene's germline CDR1 is MNHEY and CDR2 SVGAGI. CDR3 bases: TGTGCCAGCAGCCCTTTCGCAGCGGGGGGGGAGCAGTTCTTC. Residues: CASSPFAAGGEQFF.

This chain joins TRBV19 and TRBJ1-1; TRBD1 aligns across 9 bases. The germline V gene encodes CDR1 LNHDA and CDR2 SQIVND (reference sequence). Trimming cost V 9 bases and J 0 bases; bases outside gene matches: 11. There are 16 residues in the CDR3. For the CDR3, the DNA is TGTGCCAGCCTAGGACAGGGGATTCCTCTGAACACTGAAGCTTTCTTT. It encodes CASLGQGIPLNTEAFF.

The chain couples TRBV4-1 to TRBJ2-1; TRBD1 aligns across 10 bases. This CDR3 region has 15 residues. V shed 5 bases and J 5 bases; nucleotides not matched to a gene: 6. Germline values: CDR1 MGHRA, CDR2 YSYEKL. The CDR3 nucleotides read TGCGCCAGCAGCTGGGGGGGGACAGGGGACAATGAGCAGTTCTTC. It translates to CASSWGGTGDNEQFF.

Note on this clone: This same CDR3 is encoded by further DNA sequences in the sample. This rearrangement joins TRBV30 to TRBJ2-3, with TRBD2 matching over 8 bases. From germline, CDR1 is GTSNPN and CDR2 SVGIG (reference sequence). The CDR3 consists of 15 residues. V shed 0 bases and J 3 bases; nucleotides not matched to a gene: 5. CDR3 coding DNA: TGTGCCTGGAGTGTGACCAGCGGGAGTACAGATACGCAGTATTTT. Translating gives CAWSVTSGSTDTQYF.

The chain recombines TRBV7-3 with TRBJ1-2, with a possible D match to TRBD1 (5 bases). The CDR3 is made up of 15 amino acids. The germline V gene has CDR1 SGHTA and CDR2 FQGTGA. The V gene lost 5 bases and the J gene lost 5 bases, with 18 bases spanning the gap. The CDR3 loop reads CASSEGPYAEYGYTF. CDR3 in DNA: TGTGCCAGCAGCGAGGGGCCCTACGCGGAATATGGCTACACCTTC.

The chain recombines TRBV15 with TRBJ2-5, with TRBD2 matching over 11 bases. The V and J ends lost 1 base and 9 bases, in that order; junction bases with no gene match: 13. Per germline, CDR1 LNHNV and CDR2 YYDKDF (reference sequence). The CDR3 is 17 amino acids. CDR3 sequence: CATSRGLAGPQASAQYF. The CDR3 coding sequence is TGTGCCACCAGCAGAGGACTAGCGGGGCCCCAGGCTTCGGCCCAGTACTTC.

The chain is built from TRBV19 and TRBJ2-5; TRBD1 agrees at 7 bases. This CDR3 spans 16 amino acids. V dropped 2 bases and J dropped 3; count of bases not matched to a gene: 9. Looked up from germline, CDR1 is LNHDA and CDR2 is SQIVND (reference sequence). The CDR3 loop reads CASSIRTGTAKETQYF. As DNA, the CDR3 is TGTGCCAGTAGTATACGAACCGGGACAGCAAAAGAGACCCAGTACTTC.

This chain links TRBV29-1 with TRBJ2-1; the match to TRBD2 covers 11 bases. This CDR3 spans 15 amino acids. Germline CDR1 is SQVTM and CDR2 is ANQGSEA. Trimming at V came to 4 bases and at J to 7 bases, leaving 9 bases not matched to a gene. CDR3 residues: CSVVHGTSGRNEQFF. For the CDR3, the DNA is TGCAGCGTTGTACACGGGACTAGCGGAAGAAATGAGCAGTTCTTC.

The chain combines TRBV6-6 with TRBJ1-6, with D uncertain. From germline, CDR1 is MNHNY and CDR2 SVGAGI (reference sequence). The CDR3 spans 13 residues. V lost 7 bases to trimming and J lost 7 bases, with 11 bases between them. The CDR3 DNA sequence: TGTGCCAGCAAACCAGCCGCAAATTCACCCCTCCACTTT. Translation gives CASKPAANSPLHF.

The chain has TRBV29-1 and TRBJ1-1; D is ambiguous. The CDR3 covers 13 residues. V was pared by 2 bases and J by 1 base, with 8 bases between. CDR1 is SQVTM and CDR2 is ANQGSEA in the germline V gene. CDR3 DNA sequence: TGCAGCGTTGAAAGGGCAGCGAACACTGAAGCTTTCTTT. Its protein product is CSVERAANTEAFF.

The rearrangement links TRBV2 to TRBJ1-1; TRBD1 matches at 7 bases. V was clipped by 0 bases and J by 0 bases; unmatched bases: 1. Germline values: CDR1 SNHLY, CDR2 FYNNEI. The CDR3 sequence is 15 residues long. The CDR3 protein is CASSEAGTVNTEAFF. As DNA, the CDR3 is TGTGCCAGCAGTGAAGCGGGGACAGTGAACACTGAAGCTTTCTTT.

V usage is TRBV5-6 and J usage is TRBJ2-7; TRBD2 matches 12 bases. J was trimmed by 4 bases and V by 4 bases; bases with no gene match: 9. CDR1 and CDR2 (germline): SGHDT, YYEEEE. The length of the CDR3 is 16 residues. Here the CDR3 DNA reads TGTGCCAGCAGCCAGGGACTAGCGGGCGGGATTTACGAGCAGTACTTC. Its translation is CASSQGLAGGIYEQYF. Using reference TRBV5-6 and TRBJ2-7 for the parts outside the CDR3, the full variable domain is DAGVTQSPTHLIKTRGQQVTLRCSPKSGHDTVSWYQQALGQGPQFIFQYYEEEERQRGNFPDRFSGHQFPNYSSELNVNALLLGDSALYLCASSQGLAGGIYEQYFGPGTRLTVT.

The chain couples TRBV13 to TRBJ2-7, with 8 bases aligning to TRBD1. The CDR3 totals 13 residues. The germline V gene has CDR1 PRHDT and CDR2 FYEKMQ (reference sequence). J lost 7 bases, V lost 5 bases, and 7 bases had no gene match. DNA of the CDR3: TGTGCCAGCAGCCCAACAGGGGGAGGAGAGCAGTACTTC. This gives the protein CASSPTGGGEQYF.

The chain recombines TRBV7-9 with TRBJ2-1, with 7 bases that match TRBD2. J lost 2 bases, V lost 8 bases, and 9 bases had no gene match. There are 15 residues in the CDR3. The germline CDR1 and CDR2 sequences are SEHNR and FQNEAQ (reference sequence). In DNA, the CDR3 is TGTGCCAGCCTGTCTAGCGGCCCTGCCTACAATGAGCAGTTCTTC. Translated, it gives CASLSSGPAYNEQFF.

The chain couples TRBV5-1 to TRBJ2-1, with a possible D match to TRBD1 (7 bases). This CDR3 is 17 amino acids long. V shed 3 bases and J shed 5 bases, with 21 bases lying between them. The V gene's germline CDR1 is SGHRS and CDR2 YFSETQ. This chain's CDR3 is CASSSFPRGTDNNEQFF. The CDR3 DNA is TGCGCCAGCAGCTCCTTTCCTCGGGGGACAGACAACAATGAGCAGTTCTTC.

The chain uses TRBV18 and TRBJ2-3; either TRBD1 or TRBD2 may fit D (5 bases each). Germline V CDR1 and CDR2: KGHSH, LQKENI. CDR3 length: 13 residues. V was clipped by 2 bases and J by 2 bases, with 5 bases between them. CDR3 loop: CASSPGTTDTQYF. The CDR3 coding sequence is TGTGCCAGCTCACCAGGGACCACAGATACGCAGTATTTT.

This clone has just a few counts. This rearrangement joins TRBV7-2 to TRBJ1-1; D unclear. Germline CDR1 is SGHTA and CDR2 is FQGNSA. V was trimmed by 2 bases and J by 0 bases, leaving 7 bases between them. The CDR3 sequence is 14 residues long. CDR3 region: CASSLSGLNTEAFF. The CDR3 region has the DNA TGTGCCAGCAGCTTATCAGGCCTGAACACTGAAGCTTTCTTT.

The chain links TRBV28 to TRBJ1-5; no definite D call. CDR3 size: 12 residues. The V end lost 6 bases, the J end lost 7 bases, and 10 bases lay between the germline ends. Germline CDR1 reads MDHEN; CDR2 reads SYDVKM. The CDR3 spells CASSLARQPQHF. CDR3 DNA: TGTGCCAGCAGCCTTGCCAGGCAGCCCCAGCATTTT. Supplemented by reference TRBV28 and TRBJ1-5, the full variable domain reads DVKVTQSSRYLVKRTGEKVFLECVQDMDHENMFWYRQDPGLGLRLIYFSYDVKMKEKGDIPEGYSVSREKKERFSLILESASTNQTSMYLCASSLARQPQHFGDGTRLSIL.

V and J are TRBV28 and TRBJ2-7, with D possibly matching TRBD2 (5 bases). The CDR3 loop spans 13 amino acids. Germline V gene data show CDR1 as MDHEN and CDR2 as SYDVKM. V lost 5 bases, J lost 5 bases, and 13 bases lay in between. CDR3 region: CASSPGSLDEQYF. As DNA, the CDR3 is TGTGCCAGCAGTCCGGGGAGTCTAGACGAGCAGTACTTC.

This rearrangement joins TRBV5-1 to TRBJ1-2; 10 positions match TRBD1. This CDR3 comprises 17 residues. Losses at the gene ends were 0 bases for V and 4 bases for J; bases not matched to a gene: 9. Germline V gives CDR1 SGHRS, CDR2 YFSETQ. As DNA, the CDR3 is TGCGCCAGCAGCTTGGAGTCTTCGGGACAGGGGTTCTATGGCTACACCTTC. It encodes CASSLESSGQGFYGYTF.

The chain links TRBV5-1 to TRBJ2-2; either TRBD1 or TRBD2 may supply D (6 bases each). V gave up 0 bases and J gave up 1 base, with 10 bases separating them. The CDR3 sequence is 16 residues long. CDR1 and CDR2 (germline): SGHRS, YFSETQ. The DNA for the CDR3 is TGCGCCAGCAGCTTGGCGGGGGCTAAGAACACCGGGGAGCTGTTTTTT. Protein product: CASSLAGAKNTGELFF.

V usage is TRBV6-1 and J usage is TRBJ2-1, with D tentatively TRBD2 (6 bases). This CDR3 spans 15 amino acids. Germline V gene lookup returns CDR1 MNHNS and CDR2 SASEGT. Trimming shortened V by 11 bases and J by 6 bases, and 23 bases separated the two germline ends. The CDR3 loop reads CASTTRESLFNEQFF. The CDR3 DNA reads as TGTGCCTCCACAACCCGGGAGTCCCTCTTCAATGAGCAGTTCTTC.

The chain uses TRBV10-3 and TRBJ1-1; possibly TRBD1 for D (6 bases). The CDR3 covers 17 residues. The ends were cut back, 2 bases at V and 0 bases at J, with 16 bases in the middle. Germline lookup yields CDR1 ENHRY and CDR2 SYGVKD. CDR3 residues: CAISENWGGGMNTEAFF. Written as DNA, the CDR3 is TGTGCCATCAGTGAGAACTGGGGCGGGGGCATGAACACTGAAGCTTTCTTT.

The table lists this clone with a few counts. The CDR3 coding sequence is TGTGCCAGCAGTCCTAGAGGGGGGCTCACTGAAGCTTTCTTT. The encoded protein is CASSPRGGLTEAFF. This chain uses TRBV9 with TRBJ1-1; D possibly corresponds to TRBD1 (6 bases). Germline assignment: CDR1 SGDLS and CDR2 YYNGEE. The CDR3 is made up of 14 amino acids. Trimming took 5 bases from V and 4 from J, leaving 15 bases between them.

V and J are TRBV28 and TRBJ2-1; D possibly uses TRBD1 or TRBD2 (6 bases each). The CDR3 length is 15 residues. Per germline, CDR1 MDHEN and CDR2 SYDVKM. Trimming shortened V by 2 bases and J by 5 bases, and 13 bases separated the two germline ends. CDR3 protein: CASSLGGLRDNEQFF. CDR3 DNA sequence: TGTGCCAGCAGTTTAGGGGGGCTTAGGGACAATGAGCAGTTCTTC.

This clone was counted a few times. This rearrangement joins TRBV6-5 to TRBJ1-1; D is undetermined. CDR3 length: 14 amino acids. V gave up 0 bases and J gave up 0 bases, with 5 bases separating them. Germline values: CDR1 MNHEY, CDR2 SVGAGI. The CDR3 region has the DNA TGTGCCAGCAGTTACTCGATGTTGAACACTGAAGCTTTCTTT. It codes for CASSYSMLNTEAFF.

The chain combines TRBV11-3 with TRBJ2-2; D is ambiguous. V was cut by 5 bases and J by 4 bases, with 8 bases left in between. The CDR3 is 13 amino acids. In germline, CDR1 is SGHNT, CDR2 YENEEA. CDR3: CASSRTLTGELFF. DNA for the CDR3: TGTGCCAGCAGCCGGACCCTCACCGGGGAGCTGTTTTTT.